Listed below are T cell receptor beta chains from one sample, sequenced in a study of blood T cell repertoires in COVID-19. The data were produced by immunoSEQ multiplex PCR, yet TCRdb's version contains in-frame clones alone and is incomplete. Among about 270,000 clones listed, about nine tenths were seen once. Source material: peripheral blood. All receptors derive from a man between 40 and 49 years old who had recovered from COVID-19. Each CDR3 is given with its conserved first and last residue. Fields, in order: D gene, V gene, J gene, clone size, CDR3 protein, CDR3 DNA. D genes are given only for firm matches. Clone size, where shown, is once, few, many, or a class for clones that have expanded.

.,TRBV18,TRBJ2-1,.,CASSRRGTDHPRTGYNEQFF,TGTGCCAGCTCACGGAGGGGGACAGACCATCCCCGAACGGGATACAATGAGCAGTTCTTC
TRBD1,TRBV24-1,TRBJ2-5,.,CATSEWDRLKARETQYF,TGTGCCACCAGTGAGTGGGACAGGCTGAAAGCGAGAGAGACCCAGTACTTC
.,TRBV9,TRBJ2-5,.,CASSVRGTEQETQYF,TGTGCCAGCAGCGTACGCGGGACAGAACAAGAGACCCAGTACTTC
TRBD2,TRBV7-2,TRBJ2-3,.,CASSTGGDTQYF,TGTGCCAGCAGCACGGGGGGGGATACGCAGTATTTT
TRBD2,TRBV6-4,TRBJ2-1,.,CASSDSPGLAGINEQFF,TGTGCCAGCAGTGACTCCCCGGGACTAGCGGGGATAAATGAGCAGTTCTTC
.,TRBV10-3,TRBJ1-2,.,CAISDTSFDRPNYGYTF,TGTGCCATCAGTGACACCTCTTTCGACAGGCCTAACTATGGCTACACCTTC
TRBD1,TRBV7-9,TRBJ2-3,.,CASSYGDSSTDTQYF,TGTGCCAGCAGCTATGGGGACAGTAGCACAGATACGCAGTATTTT
.,TRBV23-1,TRBJ2-2,.,CASSHVLDYYTGELFF,TGCGCCAGCAGTCATGTCTTGGACTATTACACCGGGGAGCTGTTTTTT
.,TRBV11-2,TRBJ2-7,.,CASSSGGGPEQYF,TGTGCCAGCAGCTCTGGAGGAGGTCCAGAGCAGTACTTC
.,TRBV9,TRBJ2-1,.,CASSVDLGSYNEQFF,TGTGCCAGCAGCGTAGATCTAGGCTCCTACAATGAGCAGTTCTTC
.,TRBV21-1,TRBJ1-1,.,CASSKDPGQGAINLNTEAFF,TGTGCCAGCAGCAAAGACCCGGGACAGGGGGCGATTAACCTGAACACTGAAGCTTTCTTT
.,TRBV6-2/TRBV6-3,TRBJ1-1,.,CASSLRGTGGTEAFF,TGTGCCAGCAGTTTAAGGGGGACGGGGGGCACTGAAGCTTTCTTT
TRBD1,TRBV5-1,TRBJ1-2,many,CASSWGGTGLIYGYTF,TGCGCCAGCAGCTGGGGTGGGACAGGCCTAATCTATGGCTACACCTTC
.,TRBV29-1,TRBJ2-5,.,CSVVLNREETQYF,TGCAGCGTCGTGCTAAACCGGGAGGAGACCCAGTACTTC
.,TRBV19,TRBJ1-2,.,CASTSNGREDYGYTF,TGTGCCAGTACCTCCAACGGAAGGGAGGACTATGGCTACACCTTC
TRBD1,TRBV30,TRBJ2-7,.,CAWSPGQPFPGEQYF,TGTGCCTGGAGTCCGGGACAGCCGTTCCCTGGAGAGCAGTACTTC
TRBD1,TRBV28,TRBJ2-1,.,CASTRLGQGTNEQFF,TGTGCCAGCACCCGATTGGGACAGGGCACCAATGAGCAGTTCTTC
TRBD2,TRBV3-1/TRBV3-2,TRBJ2-7,.,CASSQGSSGTSGSFWYF,TGTGCCAGCAGCCAAGGATCCTCCGGGACTAGCGGGAGTTTCTGGTACTTC
TRBD2,TRBV7-2,TRBJ2-7,few,CASSPQGRGGREQYF,TGTGCCAGCAGCCCCCAGGGGCGGGGGGGCCGTGAGCAGTACTTC
.,TRBV23-1,TRBJ1-2,.,CASSQILALVVYGYTF,TGCGCCAGCAGTCAAATCTTGGCCCTTGTGGTCTATGGCTACACCTTC
.,TRBV21-1,TRBJ1-2,.,CASSSPRTVSGYTF,TGTGCCAGCAGCTCCCCTAGGACAGTCTCTGGCTACACCTTC
.,TRBV3-1/TRBV3-2,TRBJ2-1,.,CASSQKGEDNEQFF,TGTGCCAGCAGCCAAAAGGGGGAAGACAATGAGCAGTTCTTC
TRBD2,TRBV6-1,TRBJ2-5,.,CASSEPTVLAVGTQYF,TGTGCCAGCAGTGAACCCACCGTACTAGCGGTCGGGACCCAGTACTTC
.,TRBV7-9,TRBJ2-5,.,CASSPLRSGETQYF,TGTGCCAGCAGCCCCTTGAGGTCGGGGGAGACCCAGTACTTC
.,TRBV7-2,TRBJ2-3,once,CASSPFPYSTDTQYF,TGTGCCAGCAGCCCCTTCCCGTATAGCACAGATACGCAGTATTTT
.,TRBV7-2,TRBJ2-3,.,CASSVPTDTQYF,TGTGCCAGCAGCGTCCCGACAGATACGCAGTATTTT
TRBD2,TRBV5-6,TRBJ2-1,.,CASSFSGGLYNEQFF,TGTGCCAGCAGCTTTAGCGGGGGACTCTACAATGAGCAGTTCTTC
.,TRBV20-1,TRBJ1-3,.,CSASFPGGVSGNTIYF,TGCAGTGCTAGTTTCCCGGGAGGGGTCTCTGGAAACACCATATATTTT
.,TRBV11-3,TRBJ2-1,.,CASSTDHGNEQFF,TGTGCCAGCAGCACCGACCACGGGAATGAGCAGTTCTTC
TRBD1,TRBV15,TRBJ1-1,.,CATSRGTGGTEAFF,TGTGCCACCAGCAGAGGTACAGGGGGCACTGAAGCTTTCTTT
.,TRBV18,TRBJ2-7,.,CASSRERFYEQYF,TGTGCCAGCTCACGCGAGCGGTTCTACGAGCAGTACTTC
.,TRBV7-2,TRBJ1-1,.,CASRAAVVWDTEAFF,TGTGCCAGCAGGGCAGCGGTGGTCTGGGACACTGAAGCTTTCTTT
.,TRBV4-3,TRBJ1-2,.,CASSQDIKAGSGYGYTF,TGCGCCAGCAGCCAAGATATAAAAGCAGGGTCGGGCTATGGCTACACCTTC
TRBD1,TRBV6-4,TRBJ1-2,.,CASIIGTGGSDGYTF,TGTGCCAGCATCATTGGGACAGGGGGATCGGATGGCTACACCTTC
TRBD1,TRBV6-6,TRBJ1-5,.,CASSRRSDRSYNQPQHF,TGTGCCAGCAGTCGGCGCTCGGACAGGAGTTACAATCAGCCCCAGCATTTT
TRBD1,TRBV6-2/TRBV6-3,TRBJ1-1,.,CASSYPTGGRTEAFF,TGTGCCAGCAGTTACCCCACAGGGGGCAGGACTGAAGCTTTCTTT
.,TRBV9,TRBJ2-1,.,CASSVDPGLARGGYNEQFF,TGTGCCAGCAGCGTAGATCCGGGACTCGCGAGGGGGGGGTACAATGAGCAGTTCTTC
TRBD2,TRBV7-6,TRBJ2-3,once,CASSESPSGGAPDTQYF,TGTGCCAGCAGCGAGTCCCCTAGCGGGGGGGCCCCAGATACGCAGTATTTT
TRBD2,TRBV7-2,TRBJ2-1,.,CASSAGLADYNEQFF,TGTGCCAGCAGCGCGGGACTAGCGGATTACAATGAGCAGTTCTTC
TRBD2,TRBV3-1/TRBV3-2,TRBJ2-3,.,CASSQPTSGTYTDTQYF,TGTGCCAGCAGCCAGCCGACTAGCGGGACCTACACAGATACGCAGTATTTT
TRBD1,TRBV10-2,TRBJ2-5,.,CASSRTGGKETQYF,TGCGCCAGCAGTAGGACAGGGGGCAAGGAGACCCAGTACTTC
TRBD1,TRBV27,TRBJ1-2,.,CASSIKNRGGYTF,TGTGCCAGCAGTATAAAAAACAGGGGTGGCTACACCTTC
TRBD2,TRBV18,TRBJ2-3,.,CASSPVSLLAGELDPMDTQYF,TGTGCCAGCTCACCAGTAAGTCTACTAGCGGGGGAGCTAGATCCGATGGATACGCAGTATTTT
TRBD2,TRBV11-2,TRBJ2-2,.,CASSPGAAGGPGELFF,TGTGCCAGCAGCCCCGGGGCGGCGGGGGGGCCGGGGGAGCTGTTTTTT
.,TRBV6-2/TRBV6-3,TRBJ1-2,.,CASSYRTDYGYTF,TGTGCCAGCAGTTACAGGACAGACTATGGCTACACCTTC
.,TRBV3-1/TRBV3-2,TRBJ2-7,.,CASSQGISGPWQYF,TGTGCCAGCAGCCAAGGGATTTCAGGCCCTTGGCAGTACTTC
.,TRBV28,TRBJ1-1,.,CASSTSRGTAFF,TGTGCCAGCAGCACTTCCAGGGGTACGGCTTTCTTT
TRBD1,TRBV6-5,TRBJ1-3,few,CASRLDRGFGNTIYF,TGTGCCAGCAGACTGGACAGGGGCTTTGGAAACACCATATATTTT